This is a list of T cell receptor beta chains from one sample in a study of shared clonotypes between healthy human individuals. Repertoires were generated with immunoSEQ multiplex PCR, while TCRdb's copy carries only in-frame clones and drops some. The sample contains around 700,000 clones, roughly 78% of which appear only once. Sequencing was done on a sample of memory CD4+ T cells sorted from blood. Receptor source: a woman between 25 and 40 years old in good health. The CDR3 runs from the conserved cysteine through the conserved F or W. A D gene is named only where the DNA matches it firmly. Some rows mark clone size as missing; the rest say once, few, many or name a class of expanded clone.

D gene	V gene	clone size	J gene	CDR3 DNA	CDR3 protein
TRBD1	TRBV5-4	few	TRBJ2-7	TGTGCCAGCAGCTCTCCGGTTACAGGGGGTTACGAGCAGTACTTC	CASSSPVTGGYEQYF
NA	TRBV19	many	TRBJ1-1	TGTGCCAGTAGTATCAACGGGGGAGAGTATGAAGCTTTCTTT	CASSINGGEYEAFF
TRBD1	TRBV6-4	NA	TRBJ1-5	TGTGCCAGCTCCCGACAGGGTGGTAATCAGCCCCAGCATTTT	CASSRQGGNQPQHF
TRBD2	TRBV18	NA	TRBJ2-3	TGTGCCAGCTCACCACCAAGCGGGAGGGAAAGTACGCAGTATTTT	CASSPPSGRESTQYF
NA	TRBV6-5	few	TRBJ2-7	TGTGCCAGCAGTCCGTCCGACTACGAGCAGTACTTC	CASSPSDYEQYF
TRBD1	TRBV5-1	once	TRBJ2-7	TGCGCCAGCAGCTCAGGGACAGAGGGGATTGAGCAGTACTTC	CASSSGTEGIEQYF
NA	TRBV7-9	few	TRBJ2-1	TGTGCCAGCAGCTTTGTTCGGGAGACGGGAGTACCTGTTGAGCAGTTCTTC	CASSFVRETGVPVEQFF
NA	TRBV7-9	NA	TRBJ2-3	TGTGCCAGCAGCTCAGGGGGCGGGAGTAAAGATACGCAGTATTTT	CASSSGGGSKDTQYF
NA	TRBV19	NA	TRBJ1-5	TGTGCCAGTAGTATATCAGGGGACGGACAGCCCCAGCATTTT	CASSISGDGQPQHF
TRBD2	TRBV5-1	NA	TRBJ2-7	TGCGCCAGCAGCTCCGGGACTAGCGGCCCCGCCTACGAGCAGTACTTC	CASSSGTSGPAYEQYF
TRBD2	TRBV23-1	NA	TRBJ2-1	TGCGCCAGCAGTCAATTCAGGACTAGCGATACACCTAGCAATGAGCAGTTCTTC	CASSQFRTSDTPSNEQFF
NA	TRBV27	NA	TRBJ2-7	TGTGCCAGCAGATCCTCCGGGTCCACACCCTACGAGCAGTACTTC	CASRSSGSTPYEQYF
TRBD1	TRBV6-1	NA	TRBJ1-2	TGTGCCAGCAGTGACAGGACAGGGAGAAACTATGGCTACACCTTC	CASSDRTGRNYGYTF
NA	TRBV6-5	NA	TRBJ2-7	TGTGCCAGCAGTAACCCAGGGGCCGAGCAGTACTTC	CASSNPGAEQYF
NA	TRBV7-2	many	TRBJ1-5	TGTGCCAGCAGCCCCTCAGCAGTAGCTAGCAATCAGCCCCAGCATTTT	CASSPSAVASNQPQHF
NA	TRBV30	once	TRBJ2-7	TGTGCCTGGAGTTTACAGGGTTGGTCCGAGCAGTACTTC	CAWSLQGWSEQYF
NA	TRBV5-1	NA	TRBJ2-6	TGCGCCAGCAGCCGAGGGGTCTCTGGGGCCAACGTCCTGACTTTC	CASSRGVSGANVLTF
NA	TRBV4-2	NA	TRBJ1-5	TGTGCCAGCAGCCAAGATAGTGGGTACAATCAGCCCCAGCATTTT	CASSQDSGYNQPQHF
TRBD1	TRBV27	once	TRBJ1-5	TGTGCCATCAAGCCCGGACAGGGGACTCAGCCCCAGCATTTT	CAIKPGQGTQPQHF
NA	TRBV5-1	few	TRBJ1-3	TGCGCCAGCCAGTCGGCGGGACCCGAGGGAAACACCATATATTTT	CASQSAGPEGNTIYF
NA	TRBV6-1	NA	TRBJ2-7	TGTGCCAGCCCACCCGCGGGAACTAAGTCCTACGAGCAGTACTTC	CASPPAGTKSYEQYF
TRBD1	TRBV9	NA	TRBJ2-5	TGTGCCAGCAGCTCCCGACAGGGGATATTGAGTGGAGAGACCCAGTACTTC	CASSSRQGILSGETQYF
TRBD1	TRBV29-1	NA	TRBJ2-2	TGCAGCGTTGGAAACAGGGGGTCGGGCACCGGGGAGCTGTTTTTT	CSVGNRGSGTGELFF
TRBD2	TRBV11-2	NA	TRBJ2-1	TGTGCCAGCAGCATAGCGGGATTGGAGCAGTTCTTC	CASSIAGLEQFF
NA	TRBV19	NA	TRBJ2-5	TGTGCCAGCGCGCAACAGGGTGGAGAGACCCAGTACTTC	CASAQQGGETQYF
NA	TRBV27	few	TRBJ2-1	TGTGCCAGCAGTTTCAGGTCTAGCCTACACAATGAGCAGTTCTTC	CASSFRSSLHNEQFF
NA	TRBV2	NA	TRBJ1-1	TGTGCCAGCAGGGCTGAGGTCACTGAAGCTTTCTTT	CASRAEVTEAFF
NA	TRBV28	NA	TRBJ2-5	TGTGCCAGCAGTTCCTTCGCTGGCCGCCCAGAGACCCAGTACTTC	CASSSFAGRPETQYF
NA	TRBV7-9	NA	TRBJ2-2	TGTGCCAGCAGCTTAGCTCGTTCGAGAAACACCGGGGAGCTGTTTTTT	CASSLARSRNTGELFF
NA	TRBV6-1	NA	TRBJ1-5	TGTGCCAGCAGTGAAGGCCCCTTAGTTGGACGGGCAAATCAGCCCCAGCATTTT	CASSEGPLVGRANQPQHF
NA	TRBV19	once	TRBJ2-1	TGTGCCAGTAGTATGGAACTAGTAATCAGGAATGAGCAGTTCTTC	CASSMELVIRNEQFF
TRBD1	TRBV27	NA	TRBJ1-4	TGTGCCAGCAGTTTCGCCCCCCCGGGACAGTTTAATGAAAAACTGTTTTTT	CASSFAPPGQFNEKLFF
NA	TRBV10-3	NA	TRBJ2-7	TGTGCCATCAGAGAGAGTTCTAGCCGATCCTACGAGCAGTACTTC	CAIRESSSRSYEQYF
TRBD2	TRBV27	NA	TRBJ2-7	TGTGCCAGCAGTTGGACTAGCGGGTTCGTAGTGTACGAGCAGTACTTC	CASSWTSGFVVYEQYF
TRBD1	TRBV27	NA	TRBJ2-5	TGTGCCAGCAGACGACTGGACAGGGTAGAGACCCAGTACTTC	CASRRLDRVETQYF